These 31 T cell receptor beta chains share one sample of origin, sequenced in a study of cytomegalovirus exposure and HLA in healthy donors. Primers included in the PCR were 60 Vbeta and 13 Jbeta primers. Sequenced by immunoSEQ multiplex PCR; TCRdb stores in-frame clones only, minus some. The sample contains approximately 150,000 clones, approximately 80% of which appear only once. The sample comprised PBMCs. All receptors come from a woman between 18 and 29 years old in good health and CMV-seropositive.

The chain carries TRBV18 and TRBJ1-6; 7 bases match TRBD1. Germline lookup yields CDR1 KGHSH and CDR2 LQKENI. J lost 7 bases, V lost 2 bases, and 11 bases had no gene match. This CDR3 has 17 residues. The CDR3 reads CASSPDNRGRLNSPLHF. As DNA, the CDR3 is TGTGCCAGCTCACCAGATAACAGGGGCCGGTTAAATTCACCCCTCCACTTT.

V is TRBV19 and J is TRBJ1-5; D might be TRBD1 (6 bases). Trimming took off 8 bases at V and 11 bases at J, with 25 bases between the two ends. The germline gives CDR1 LNHDA, CDR2 SQIVND (reference sequence). The CDR3 runs to 15 residues. CDR3: CASGPDRKTNTAQHF. CDR3 bases: TGTGCCAGTGGTCCCGACAGGAAGACAAACACGGCCCAGCATTTT.

The chain combines TRBV15 with TRBJ1-6; D uncertain. Germline V gene sequence: CDR1 LNHNV, CDR2 YYDKDF (reference sequence). The CDR3 length is 14 residues. V was cut by 0 bases and J by 5 bases, with 5 bases left in between. The CDR3 reads CATSRDLHNSPLHF. The CDR3 coding sequence is TGTGCCACCAGCAGAGACCTTCATAATTCACCCCTCCACTTT.

The chain employs TRBV28 and TRBJ1-4, with D possibly being TRBD1 (6 bases). The CDR3 spans 13 residues. Trimming stripped 5 bases from V and 6 bases from J, with 10 bases between. CDR1 and CDR2 (germline): MDHEN, SYDVKM. In DNA, the CDR3 is TGTGCCAGCAGTCCAGGGGTATATGAAAAACTGTTTTTT. This codes for CASSPGVYEKLFF.

V gene TRBV6-6 combines with J gene TRBJ1-1; no clear D gene. In germline, CDR1 is MNHNY, CDR2 SVGAGI (reference sequence). The CDR3 runs to 12 residues. V gave up 8 bases and J gave up 0 bases, with 7 bases separating them. CDR3 amino acids: CASVGVNTEAFF. The CDR3 region has the DNA TGTGCCAGCGTAGGAGTGAACACTGAAGCTTTCTTT.

The chain links TRBV30 to TRBJ2-5; D remains ambiguous. Trimming shortened V by 4 bases and J by 1 base, and 7 bases separated the two germline ends. The CDR3 length is 12 residues. Germline V gives CDR1 GTSNPN, CDR2 SVGIG (reference sequence). CDR3 in DNA: TGTGCCTGGACATACACCCAAGAGACCCAGTACTTC. Its translation: CAWTYTQETQYF.

This chain uses TRBV6-4 with TRBJ1-2; possible D gene TRBD1, 6 bases. The length of the CDR3 is 14 residues. Trimming took 0 bases from V and 7 from J, leaving 12 bases between them. Germline lookup yields CDR1 MRHNA and CDR2 SNTAGT. Here the CDR3 DNA reads TGTGCCAGCAGTGACTCGGGCAGGGGTCTTGGCTACACCTTC. Translating it yields CASSDSGRGLGYTF.

The chain combines TRBV5-1 with TRBJ2-5, with 13 nucleotides matching TRBD2. Matching the DNA end better, TRBJ2-7 makes the J call doubtful. The germline CDR1 and CDR2 sequences are SGHRS and YFSETQ. The CDR3 sequence is 16 residues long. This CDR3 is CASSLGGTSGAHEQYF. The CDR3 bases are TGCGCCAGCAGCTTGGGAGGGACTAGCGGGGCGCACGAGCAGTACTTC.

This CDR3 is CASRVPGSNNEKLFF. The CDR3 region has the DNA TGTGCCAGCAGAGTCCCCGGGTCTAATAATGAAAAACTGTTTTTT. V usage is TRBV6-1 and J usage is TRBJ1-4; no firm D call. The CDR3 loop spans 15 amino acids. The V end lost 6 bases, the J end lost 4 bases, and 15 bases lay between the germline ends. Germline loops: CDR1 MNHNS, CDR2 SASEGT.

V gene TRBV2 combines with J gene TRBJ2-3; 9 nucleotides match TRBD2. Trimming removed 3 bases from V and 3 bases from J; junction bases left unmatched: 10. From germline, CDR1 is SNHLY and CDR2 FYNNEI. The CDR3 has 17 amino acids. The DNA of the CDR3 is TGTGCCAGCAGTGAGGAGCGGGCGGGGGGGAAAACAGATACGCAGTATTTT. Amino acid sequence: CASSEERAGGKTDTQYF.

The genes are TRBV11-2 and TRBJ2-1; TRBD1 aligns across 9 bases. CDR1 and CDR2 (germline): SGHAT, FQNNGV. V was clipped by 4 bases and J by 8 bases; unmatched bases: 9. CDR3 length: 15 residues. CDR3 nucleotides: TGTGCCAGCAGCTCTACAGGGGGCGCGGTCCATGAGCAGTTCTTC. Encoded protein: CASSSTGGAVHEQFF.

The chain combines TRBV5-4 with TRBJ2-5, with D perhaps matching TRBD2 (6 bases). The length of the CDR3 is 15 residues. Trimming removed 4 bases from V and 0 bases from J, with 13 bases in between. Germline values: CDR1 SGHNT, CDR2 YYREEE (reference sequence). For the CDR3, the DNA is TGTGCCAGCAGCGCCGGTGCGGGGTACCAAGAGACCCAGTACTTC. Its protein product is CASSAGAGYQETQYF.

This rearrangement joins TRBV18 to TRBJ2-1, with TRBD2 matching 8 bases. The CDR3 sequence is 17 residues long. Germline V gene lookup returns CDR1 KGHSH and CDR2 LQKENI. V was pared by 2 bases and J by 9 bases, with 15 bases of the junction left unmatched. Here the CDR3 reads CASSPYLAGSHKGEQFF. CDR3 in DNA: TGTGCCAGCTCACCATATCTAGCGGGTAGTCATAAGGGTGAGCAGTTCTTC.

The J gene is TRBJ2-1, the V gene TRBV9, with D perhaps matching TRBD2 (7 bases). The CDR3 has 14 amino acids. Germline-derived CDR1 and CDR2 are SGDLS and YYNGEE. Trimming took 4 bases from V and 6 from J, leaving 14 bases between them. The CDR3 protein is CASSPGGIGNEQFF. Here the CDR3 DNA reads TGTGCCAGCAGCCCGGGGGGCATCGGCAATGAGCAGTTCTTC.

V gene TRBV28 combines with J gene TRBJ1-6; possible D gene TRBD1, 5 bases. With 4 bases removed from V and 8 bases from J, the gap between germline ends came to 15 bases. This CDR3 contains 15 residues. CDR1 MDHEN and CDR2 SYDVKM come from the germline V gene. The CDR3 DNA follows: TGTGCCAGCAGTTCCTCATCCGGGGGGGATTCACCCCTCCACTTT. Its protein product is CASSSSSGGDSPLHF. Using reference TRBV28 and TRBJ1-6 for the parts outside the CDR3, the full variable domain is DVKVTQSSRYLVKRTGEKVFLECVQDMDHENMFWYRQDPGLGLRLIYFSYDVKMKEKGDIPEGYSVSREKKERFSLILESASTNQTSMYLCASSSSSGGDSPLHFGNGTRLTVT.

DNA of the CDR3: TGCGCCAGCAGCCCCTCCCGACAGTTGAACACTGAAGCTTTCTTT. Its protein is CASSPSRQLNTEAFF. V gene TRBV5-1 combines with J gene TRBJ1-1; D perhaps matches TRBD1 (5 bases). The V end lost 4 bases, the J end lost 0 bases, and 13 bases lay between the germline ends. CDR1 and CDR2 (germline): SGHRS, YFSETQ. This CDR3 has 15 residues.

The chain employs TRBV9 and TRBJ2-5; D perhaps matches TRBD2 (6 bases). This CDR3 has 14 residues. Trimming cost V 0 bases and J 4 bases, with 10 bases left between them. Germline V CDR1 and CDR2: SGDLS, YYNGEE. As DNA, the CDR3 is TGTGCCAGCAGCGTAGCAGGGAGGTCAGAGACCCAGTACTTC. Translated, it gives CASSVAGRSETQYF.

This clone was seen a few times. This rearrangement joins TRBV2 to TRBJ2-7, with 7 positions matching TRBD1. This CDR3 has 14 residues. V was pared by 6 bases and J by 6 bases, with 11 bases of the junction left unmatched. Germline CDR1 reads SNHLY; CDR2 reads FYNNEI. The CDR3 spells CASSLQGPSPEQYF. The CDR3, as DNA: TGTGCCAGCAGCTTACAGGGGCCCTCTCCCGAGCAGTACTTC.

The chain combines TRBV30 with TRBJ1-1; D is possibly TRBD1 (6 bases). V dropped 4 bases and J dropped 1 base, with 13 bases sitting between them. CDR1 is GTSNPN and CDR2 is SVGIG in the germline V gene (reference sequence). The CDR3 length is 14 residues. The CDR3: CAWTRGGWNTEAFF. The CDR3, as DNA: TGTGCCTGGACCCGGGGGGGCTGGAACACTGAAGCTTTCTTT.

V is TRBV9 and J is TRBJ1-1; D uncertain. Per germline, CDR1 SGDLS and CDR2 YYNGEE. V was trimmed by 3 bases and J by 2 bases, leaving 11 bases between them. This CDR3 region has 14 residues. CDR3 amino acids: CASSANPQNTEAFF. The CDR3 DNA follows: TGTGCCAGCAGCGCTAACCCCCAAAACACTGAAGCTTTCTTT.

The genes are TRBV29-1 and TRBJ1-2; D gene uncertain. The germline V gene encodes CDR1 SQVTM and CDR2 ANQGSEA. Trimming removed 0 bases from V and 4 bases from J, with 12 bases in between. This CDR3 is 14 amino acids long. The CDR3 DNA sequence: TGCAGCGTTGAAGAACCTGGGAGAGTCTATGGCTACACCTTC. It is translated as CSVEEPGRVYGYTF.

The V and J genes are TRBV9 and TRBJ2-1; perhaps TRBD1 as D (6 bases). The CDR3 has 15 residues. V lost 3 bases and J 1 base, leaving 11 bases between the germline ends. From germline, CDR1 is SGDLS and CDR2 YYNGEE. The CDR3 nucleotides read TGTGCCAGCAGCGCCCCCCAGGGGTCCTACAATGAGCAGTTCTTC. Encoded protein: CASSAPQGSYNEQFF.

This clone was picked up a small number of times. V and J are TRBV4-1 and TRBJ2-7; a possible D gene is TRBD2 (5 bases). Germline loops: CDR1 MGHRA, CDR2 YSYEKL. Trimming removed 1 base from V and 5 bases from J, with 12 bases in between. This CDR3 contains 14 residues. The CDR3 coding sequence is TGCGCCAGCAGCCAAGGGGCTAGCTCGGACGAGCAGTACTTC. Translation: CASSQGASSDEQYF.

The chain joins TRBV2 to TRBJ2-7; perhaps TRBD2 as D (5 bases). The CDR3 sequence is 14 residues long. CDR1 SNHLY and CDR2 FYNNEI come from the germline V gene. V dropped 2 bases and J dropped 2 bases, with 10 bases sitting between them. The CDR3 DNA sequence: TGTGCCAGCAGTGAAAAGCGGTCCCCCTACGAGCAGTACTTC. Residues: CASSEKRSPYEQYF.

The chain carries TRBV6-6 and TRBJ1-1; D possibly corresponds to TRBD1 (5 bases). The CDR3 contains 12 residues. The V gene's germline CDR1 is MNHNY and CDR2 SVGAGI (reference sequence). The V and J ends lost 7 bases and 4 bases respectively, with 10 bases between them. The CDR3 region is CASIGGGTEAFF. The DNA for the CDR3 is TGTGCCAGCATTGGGGGAGGCACTGAAGCTTTCTTT.

The chain combines TRBV30 with TRBJ2-2; 7 nucleotides match TRBD2. Trimming at V came to 1 base and at J to 3 bases, leaving 8 bases not matched to a gene. Looked up from germline, CDR1 is GTSNPN and CDR2 is SVGIG (reference sequence). The CDR3 has 16 residues. In DNA form, the CDR3 reads TGTGCCTGGAGTGCCAGGTGGCGGGGGTACACCGGGGAGCTGTTTTTT. Amino acids: CAWSARWRGYTGELFF. Drawing the rest from reference TRBV30 and TRBJ2-2, the complete variable domain is SQTIHQWPATLVQPVGSPLSLECTVEGTSNPNLYWYRQAAGRGLQLLFYSVGIGQISSEVPQNLSASRPQDRQFILSSKKLLLSDSGFYLCAWSARWRGYTGELFFGEGSRLTVL.

This clone was recorded a few times. This chain connects TRBV7-9 to TRBJ2-3; 10 bases match TRBD2. V was pared by 5 bases and J by 5 bases, with 7 bases of the junction left unmatched. Germline lookup yields CDR1 SEHNR and CDR2 FQNEAQ (reference sequence). CDR3 length: 15 amino acids. The CDR3 reads CASSPSGGPVDTQYF. The CDR3 DNA sequence: TGTGCCAGCAGCCCTAGCGGGGGCCCTGTAGATACGCAGTATTTT.

CDR3 nucleotide sequence: TGTGCCAGCAGCACCCCAAGCCAAAGGCTAGGACTTAGTGAAGCTTTCTTT. Amino acids: CASSTPSQRLGLSEAFF. This chain uses TRBV28 with TRBJ1-1; D ambiguous. The CDR3 is 17 amino acids. Germline V gene data show CDR1 as MDHEN and CDR2 as SYDVKM. V was shortened by 6 bases and J by 7 bases, with 27 bases between the two germline ends.

The chain combines TRBV14 with TRBJ2-5; D is undetermined. V was trimmed by 3 bases and J by 7 bases, leaving 15 bases between them. Germline CDR1 SGHDN, CDR2 FVKESK. The CDR3 has 14 amino acids. CDR3 amino acids: CASSHLAGYGTQYF. DNA for the CDR3: TGTGCCAGCAGCCACCTGGCCGGGTACGGGACCCAGTACTTC.

The chain recombines TRBV7-8 with TRBJ1-1, with no clear D. Germline values: CDR1 SGHVS, CDR2 FQNEAQ. Trimming took off 3 bases at V and 1 base at J, with 9 bases between the two ends. The CDR3 runs 14 residues. The CDR3 DNA is TGTGCCAGCAGCTTCAGCGGCGGGAACACTGAAGCTTTCTTT. Its protein product is CASSFSGGNTEAFF.

The V gene is TRBV10-1, the J gene TRBJ1-1; D is possibly TRBD1 (5 bases). V lost 4 bases, J lost 1 base, and 13 bases lay in between. The CDR3 consists of 15 residues. Germline V CDR1 and CDR2: WNHNN, SYGVQD (reference sequence). Here the CDR3 reads CASSAETATNTEAFF. The CDR3 DNA is TGCGCCAGCAGTGCCGAGACAGCGACGAACACTGAAGCTTTCTTT.